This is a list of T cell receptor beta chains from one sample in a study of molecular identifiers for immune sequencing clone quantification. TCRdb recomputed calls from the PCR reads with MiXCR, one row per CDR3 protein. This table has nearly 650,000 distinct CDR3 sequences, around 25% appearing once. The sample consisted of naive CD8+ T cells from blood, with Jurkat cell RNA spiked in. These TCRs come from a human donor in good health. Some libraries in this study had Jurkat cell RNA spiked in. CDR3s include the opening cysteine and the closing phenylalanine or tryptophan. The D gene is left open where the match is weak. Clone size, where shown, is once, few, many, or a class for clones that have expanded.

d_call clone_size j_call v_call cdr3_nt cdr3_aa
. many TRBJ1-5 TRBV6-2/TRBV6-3 TGTGCCAGCAGTTACAAAGGACCCCATGTCAATCAGCCCCAGCATTTT CASSYKGPHVNQPQHF
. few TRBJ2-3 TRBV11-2 TGTGCCAGCAGCTTTACATGGTCAAGGTTACCGGCTAGCACAGATACGCAGTATTTT CASSFTWSRLPASTDTQYF
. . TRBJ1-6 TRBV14 TGTGCCAGCAGCCAAGTAGGGACTGGGTCACCCCTCCACTTT CASSQVGTGSPLHF
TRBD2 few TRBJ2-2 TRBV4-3 TGCGCCAGCAGCCAAGATTTTGGCGGGAGGAACACCGGGGAGCTGTTTTTT CASSQDFGGRNTGELFF
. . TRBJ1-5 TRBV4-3 TGCGCCAGCAGCCAAGGGGACGTGGTTGAACAGCCCCAGCATTTT CASSQGDVVEQPQHF
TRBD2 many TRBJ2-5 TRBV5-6 TGTGCCAGCAGCTTCTCCGGGACTAGCTTCCAAGAGACCCAGTACTTC CASSFSGTSFQETQYF
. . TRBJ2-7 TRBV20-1 TGCAGTGCTAGAGATCCCACAGACACCTACGAGCAGTACTTC CSARDPTDTYEQYF
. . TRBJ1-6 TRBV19 TGTGCCAGTAGCCTCAGGGACCCGGGCGATTCACCCCTCCACTTT CASSLRDPGDSPLHF
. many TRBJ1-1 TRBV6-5 TGTGCCAGCAGTTACTCGCGGGAGATGAACACTGAAGCTTTCTTT CASSYSREMNTEAFF
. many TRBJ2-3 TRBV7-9 TGTGCCAGCAGCCGATCTGACTCGACAGATACGCAGTATTTT CASSRSDSTDTQYF
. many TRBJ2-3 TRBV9 TGTGCCAGCAGCGTAGCTGGCACAGGGCAGGATACGCAGTATTTT CASSVAGTGQDTQYF
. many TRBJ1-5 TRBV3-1 TGTGCCAGCAGCCAAGATCTTCTAGGCCAGGGCAATCAGCCCCAGCATTTT CASSQDLLGQGNQPQHF
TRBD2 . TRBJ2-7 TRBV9 TGTGCCAGCAGCCAAACTTGCGGGGGGACCCGGGTCGAGCAGTACTTC CASSQTCGGTRVEQYF
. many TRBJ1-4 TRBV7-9 TGTGCCAGCAGCCCCCCCTGGGGGGACAAAGAAAAACTGTTTTTT CASSPPWGDKEKLFF
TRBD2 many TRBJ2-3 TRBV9 TGTGCCAGCAGCGTCGAACCGGGACTAGCGGCAGATACGCAGTATTTT CASSVEPGLAADTQYF
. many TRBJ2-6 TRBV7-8 TGTGCCAGCAGCGATCTGGCCGGGGCCAACGTCCTGACTTTC CASSDLAGANVLTF
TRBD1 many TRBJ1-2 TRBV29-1 TGCAGCTCGACAGGGGGCAATGGCTACACCTTC CSSTGGNGYTF
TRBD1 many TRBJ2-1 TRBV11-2 TGTGCCAGCAGCTTAGTGGGACAGGGGGCCTACAATGAGCAGTTCTTC CASSLVGQGAYNEQFF
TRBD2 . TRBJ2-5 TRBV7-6 TGTGCCAGCAGCCAAACCCGGGGGGAACTGTACCAAGAGACCCAGTACTTC CASSQTRGELYQETQYF
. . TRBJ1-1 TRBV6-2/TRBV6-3 TGTGCCAGCAGTTACCCGTCCGGGTTTCGAGACACTGAAGCTTTCTTT CASSYPSGFRDTEAFF
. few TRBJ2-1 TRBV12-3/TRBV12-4 TGTGCCAGCAGTTTTGGATTCGACAATGAGCAGTTCTTC CASSFGFDNEQFF
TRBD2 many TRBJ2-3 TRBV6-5 TGTGCCAGCAGTTACTCGGGTACTCGCGGGGGAGATACGCAGTATTTT CASSYSGTRGGDTQYF
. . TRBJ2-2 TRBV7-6 TGTGCCAGCAGCCCTGGAGTCAGCACCGGGGAGCTGTTTTTT CASSPGVSTGELFF
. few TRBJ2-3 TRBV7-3 TGTGCCAGCAGCTCCCTGCCGGGATCCCCAGATACGCAGTATTTT CASSSLPGSPDTQYF
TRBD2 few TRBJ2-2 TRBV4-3 TGCGCCAGCGTCGGGGAAGGACTAGCGGGCGATCCCGTTCCGAACACCGGGGAGCTGTTTTTT CASVGEGLAGDPVPNTGELFF
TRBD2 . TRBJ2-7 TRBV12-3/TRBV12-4 TGTGCCAGCAGGCCCGGGACTAGCGGGAGGGAGTACGAGCAGTACTTC CASRPGTSGREYEQYF
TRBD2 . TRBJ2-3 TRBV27 TGTGCCAGCAGTTTTGGTTTCCCACGGACTAGCGGGGGCACAGATACGCAGTATTTT CASSFGFPRTSGGTDTQYF
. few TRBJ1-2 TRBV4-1 TGCGCCAGCAGCCAAGACAGGCAGGGGCCCATTTATGGCTACACCTTC CASSQDRQGPIYGYTF
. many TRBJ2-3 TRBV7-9 TGTGCCAGCAGCTTATTGTCGAACACAGATACGCAGTATTTT CASSLLSNTDTQYF
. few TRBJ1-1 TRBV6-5 TGTGCCAGCAGTTACTCGACGTCCGGGACCACTGAAGCTTTCTTT CASSYSTSGTTEAFF
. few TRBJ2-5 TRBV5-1 TGCGCCAGCAGCGCCCCGTTACGGGAGAGCCAAGAGGCCCAGTACTTC CASSAPLRESQEAQYF
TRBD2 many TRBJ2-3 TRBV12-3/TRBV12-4 TGTGCCAGCAGTCACAAACCGGGACTAGCGGGTCACCGGCCAGATACGCAGTATTTT CASSHKPGLAGHRPDTQYF
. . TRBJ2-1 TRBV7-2 TGTGCCAGCAGCATGGCCGAGGGCAATGAGCAGTTCTTC CASSMAEGNEQFF
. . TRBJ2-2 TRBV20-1 TGCAGTGCTAGAGCGCTGGGACCGTACGTCACCGGGGAGCTGTTTTTT CSARALGPYVTGELFF